This section outlines one TCR beta chain sequence together with its context. Additional DNA sequences in this sample encode the identical CDR3. The data were taken from a study of blood T cell repertoires in COVID-19. V dropped 2 bases and J dropped 2 bases, with 10 bases sitting between them. CDR3 length: 14 residues. Germline V lookup: CDR1 MNHEY, CDR2 SVGEGT. In the original workflow: The authors estimated nucleated cell counts from reference gene primer amplification. Produced via immunoSEQ multiplex PCR; TCRdb's table is partial and in-frame only. The V and J calls and clone size come from that table; D and trimming were worked out from the DNA. The data hold 250,000 to 300,000 clones, with 91% observed a single time.

The chain employs TRBV6-2 or TRBV6-3 and TRBJ2-7, with D possibly matching TRBD1 (5 bases). Sequenced material: PBMCs or T cells enriched from blood (not recorded which). The TCR originated in a human donor in a cohort exposed to, infected with or recovered from COVID-19 (not recorded which). The donor label of this sample is uncertain. The CDR3 region has the DNA TGTGCCAGCAGTTACGGACAAAACGCCTACGAGCAGTACTTC. As protein: CASSYGQNAYEQYF.